This T cell receptor (beta chain) was recovered during a study of cytomegalovirus exposure and HLA in healthy donors. At the level of the study: A previous analysis identified 95 million to 130 million unique TCR beta sequences derived from some 200 million T cells.

As concerns this clone: Its specificity is not known.

Germline V lookup: CDR1 MNHEY, CDR2 SMNVEV (reference sequence). V lost 6 bases and J 7 bases, leaving 9 bases between the germline ends. This CDR3 has 11 amino acids. The primer mix had 60 Vbeta and 13 Jbeta primers. The data were produced by immunoSEQ multiplex PCR, yet TCRdb's version contains in-frame clones alone and is incomplete. The profile shows 60,000 to 70,000 clones, 80% of them singletons. Study-wide results and caveats: Within a later analysis, the majority of CMV-associated TCR beta chains appeared HLA-restricted. Trimming of TCR beta V- and J-genes showed a link, identified in a later analysis, to a missense DCLRE1C variant.

Healthy bone marrow donors supplied every sample. The TCR comes from a woman in her thirties in good health and CMV-seronegative. This chain connects TRBV27 to TRBJ1-1; a possible D gene is TRBD1 (6 bases). Specimen: PBMCs. The CDR3 bases are TGTGCCAGCAGGACAGGACGTGAAGCTTTCTTT. This translates into CASRTGREAFF.